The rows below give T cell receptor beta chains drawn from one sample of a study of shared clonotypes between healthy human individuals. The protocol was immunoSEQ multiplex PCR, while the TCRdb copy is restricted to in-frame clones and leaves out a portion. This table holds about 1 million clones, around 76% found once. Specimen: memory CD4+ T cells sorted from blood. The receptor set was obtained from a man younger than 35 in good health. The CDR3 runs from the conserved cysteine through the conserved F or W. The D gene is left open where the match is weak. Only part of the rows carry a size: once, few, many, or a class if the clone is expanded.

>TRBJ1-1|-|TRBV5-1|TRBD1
TGCGCCAGCAGCCCGACAGGGGGCCGGATGAACACTGAAGCTTTCTTT
CASSPTGGRMNTEAFF
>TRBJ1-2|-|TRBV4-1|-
TGCGCCAGCAGCCAAGATCCACGGAACTATGGCTACACCTTC
CASSQDPRNYGYTF
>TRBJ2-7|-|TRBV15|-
TGTGCCACCAGCAGTATGTCGTCCGAGCAGTACTTC
CATSSMSSEQYF
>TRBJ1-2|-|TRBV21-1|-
TGTGCCAGCAGCGATGGGGAAGGGTTTCAAGGCGGGACAGGGAGGGTCTATGGCTACACCTTC
CASSDGEGFQGGTGRVYGYTF
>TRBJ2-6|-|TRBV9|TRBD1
TGTGCCAGCAGCGGGACAGGGACTGGGGCCAACGTCCTGACTTTC
CASSGTGTGANVLTF
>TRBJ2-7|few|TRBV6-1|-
TGTGCCAGCAGTGAGAGTCAAGGGGCCTACGAGCAGTACTTC
CASSESQGAYEQYF
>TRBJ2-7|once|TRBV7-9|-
TGTGCCAGCGGGACGGAAATTTCCTACGAGCAGTACTTC
CASGTEISYEQYF
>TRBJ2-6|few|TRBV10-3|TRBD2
TGTGCCATCAGTGGTACTAGCGGGAGGGCCGGGAGTGGGGCCAACGTCCTGACTTTC
CAISGTSGRAGSGANVLTF
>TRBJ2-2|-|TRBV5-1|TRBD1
TGCGCCAGCAACACGGACAGGGGGTCGGTGACCGGGGAGCTGTTTTTT
CASNTDRGSVTGELFF
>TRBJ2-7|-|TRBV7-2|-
TGTGCCAGCAGCTTAAACCGCGCCACCTACGAGCAGTACTTC
CASSLNRATYEQYF
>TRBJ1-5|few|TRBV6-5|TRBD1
TGTGCCAGCAGTGACAGGGCAAAAGGGCAGCCCCAGCATTTT
CASSDRAKGQPQHF
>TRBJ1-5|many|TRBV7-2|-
TGTGCCAGCAGCTTAGTCGAGGGTCAGCCCCAGCATTTT
CASSLVEGQPQHF
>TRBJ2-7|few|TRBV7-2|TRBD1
TGTGCCAGCAGCGAGGGGACAGGGGCCTACGAGCAGTACTTC
CASSEGTGAYEQYF
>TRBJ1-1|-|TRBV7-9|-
TGTGCCAGCAGCTTAGGAGGTCCAGGGGTGAGCACTGAAGCTTTCTTT
CASSLGGPGVSTEAFF
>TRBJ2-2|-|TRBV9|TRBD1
TGTGCCAGCAGCCCTACAGGGGGCGCAGCCGGGGAGCTGTTTTTT
CASSPTGGAAGELFF
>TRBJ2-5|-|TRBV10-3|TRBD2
TGTGCCATCAGTGGGAAACTAGCGGGAGAGGGGGAGACCCAGTACTTC
CAISGKLAGEGETQYF
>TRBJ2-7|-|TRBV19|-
TGTGCCAGTAGCCCCTCAGGGGCAGGGCGGAACGAGCAGTACTTC
CASSPSGAGRNEQYF
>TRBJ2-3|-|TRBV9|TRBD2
TGTGCCAGCAGCCCAATCGGCGGGGGGGCCAGGGATACGCAGTATTTT
CASSPIGGGARDTQYF
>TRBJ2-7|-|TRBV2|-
TGTGCCACCCGGGCTTGGACCTACGAGCAGTACTTC
CATRAWTYEQYF
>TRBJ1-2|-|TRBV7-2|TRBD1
TGTGCCAGCAGGACCCCGGGACAGGGATTTAGTGGCTACACCTTC
CASRTPGQGFSGYTF
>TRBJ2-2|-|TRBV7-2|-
TGTGCCAGCAGCTTAGTACGGAACACCGGGGAGCTGTTTTTT
CASSLVRNTGELFF
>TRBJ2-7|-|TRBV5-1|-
TGCGCCAGCAGCTTGGATCCAGCGGGCTACGAGCAGTACTTC
CASSLDPAGYEQYF
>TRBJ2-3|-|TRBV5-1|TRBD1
TGCGCCAGCAGCTTGGCCTCTCGGGACAGGGGTCTCCGGGGAGATACGCAGTATTTT
CASSLASRDRGLRGDTQYF
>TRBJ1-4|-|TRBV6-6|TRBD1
TGTGCCAGCAGGGGGACAGTCGCAACTAATGAAAAACTGTTTTTT
CASRGTVATNEKLFF
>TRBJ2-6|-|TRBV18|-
TGTGCCAGCTCACCACTCTACTCTGGGGCCAACGTCCTGACTTTC
CASSPLYSGANVLTF
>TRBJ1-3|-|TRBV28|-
TGTGCCAGCAGTTTATTGGCCTCTGGAAACACCATATATTTT
CASSLLASGNTIYF
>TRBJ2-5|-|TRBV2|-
TGTGCCAGTAACTTACAGGGCGGGGTTCGGGAGACCCAGTACTTC
CASNLQGGVRETQYF